This T cell receptor (beta chain) is drawn from a study of T cells in Graves' hyperthyroidism and ophthalmopathy. Notes on the study in general: Most clonotypes expanded in the thyroid (above 0.001) were also present in blood.

There were TCR beta CDR3 regions amplified from RNA transcripts. TCR CDR3 underwent first-round RT-PCR with the HTBI primer set. TCRdb independently ran MiXCR on the multiplex PCR reads; one entry per CDR3 protein. The sample has about 600,000 distinct CDR3 sequences, 15% to 20% seen once. This clonotype was counted at least ten times. The antigen is not known. J gave up 10 bases and V 4 bases, and 10 bases lay outside the gene matches. This CDR3 spans 14 amino acids. CDR1 and CDR2 from the germline V gene are SQVTM and ANQGSEA. Diagnoses were established using clinical symptoms, serum thyroxine and TRAb, thyroid ultrasound and orbital computed tomography. 9.5 to 10 ml fresh peripheral blood yielded the PBMCs.

The rearrangement links TRBV29-1 to TRBJ2-1; 10 bases match TRBD2. The specimen was blood. This TCR was recovered from a woman in her 40s with Graves' ophthalmopathy. The CDR3 region is CSVGHRGLAPEQFF. DNA of the CDR3: TGCAGCGTTGGGCACCGGGGACTAGCGCCCGAGCAGTTCTTC.